Listed below are T cell receptor beta chains from one sample, sequenced in a study of response to subunit inactivated influenza vaccine. TCRdb re-called the RT-PCR reads through MiXCR, storing one row per CDR3 protein. Among fewer than 550,000 distinct CDR3 sequences, 25% were seen once, and the ten largest hold around 2%. The input for sequencing was CD4+ T cells sorted from PBMCs, taken approximately 5 days after vaccination. These receptors all stem from a man aged 45 to 65 who received an inactivated influenza vaccine. Each CDR3 is given with its conserved first and last residue. The D gene is left open where the match is weak. Size is omitted from some rows. Given values are once, few, many or a class for expanded clones.

size: many
D: NA
J: TRBJ2-7
V: TRBV4-3
DNA: TGCGCCAGCAGCCAAGATTACGCTGGGACCCGATACGAGCAGTACTTC
CDR3: CASSQDYAGTRYEQYF

size: few
D: NA
J: TRBJ2-2
V: TRBV10-3
DNA: TGTGCCATCAAACAGGGAAGCACCGGGGAGCTGTTTTTT
CDR3: CAIKQGSTGELFF

size: few
D: NA
J: TRBJ2-7
V: TRBV7-9
DNA: TGTGCCAGCAGCTTAGAAGGGCTCTCCTACGAGCAGTACTTC
CDR3: CASSLEGLSYEQYF

size: NA
D: TRBD1
J: TRBJ2-7
V: TRBV28
DNA: TGTGCCAGCAGGAGACAGGGGTTGGAATACGAGCAGTACTTC
CDR3: CASRRQGLEYEQYF

size: NA
D: TRBD2
J: TRBJ2-1
V: TRBV20-1
DNA: TGCAGTGCTAGAGACGGACTAGCGGAGCAGTTCTTC
CDR3: CSARDGLAEQFF

size: many
D: TRBD2
J: TRBJ2-2
V: TRBV12-3/TRBV12-4
DNA: TGTGCCAGCAGTTTGGGACTAGCGGGGTTTGGGGAGCTGTTTTTT
CDR3: CASSLGLAGFGELFF

size: few
D: TRBD1
J: TRBJ2-5
V: TRBV15
DNA: TGTGCCACCAGCAGAGATCTCCAGGGGGCGGGAGAGACCCAGTACTTC
CDR3: CATSRDLQGAGETQYF

size: NA
D: NA
J: TRBJ2-5
V: TRBV7-2
DNA: TGTGCCAGCAGCTTGGGACTTTACGCGGAGACCCAGTACTTC
CDR3: CASSLGLYAETQYF

size: NA
D: NA
J: TRBJ2-3
V: TRBV27
DNA: TGTGCCAGCAGCTGGGTGGGTTCAAGCACAGATACGCAGTATTTT
CDR3: CASSWVGSSTDTQYF

size: NA
D: TRBD2
J: TRBJ2-1
V: TRBV15
DNA: TGTGCCACGTCAAGACTAGCGAATTCGAATGAGCAGTTCTTC
CDR3: CATSRLANSNEQFF

size: NA
D: NA
J: TRBJ1-2
V: TRBV24-1
DNA: TGTGCCACCAGTGATTTTCAGGGTCATGGCTACACCTTC
CDR3: CATSDFQGHGYTF

size: NA
D: NA
J: TRBJ2-7
V: TRBV28
DNA: TGTGCCACAGCAACTACCTACGAGCAGTACTTC
CDR3: CATATTYEQYF

size: few
D: NA
J: TRBJ2-4
V: TRBV10-3
DNA: TGTGCCATCAGTGCAGGGGCTAAAGAAAACATTCAGTACTTC
CDR3: CAISAGAKENIQYF

size: few
D: NA
J: TRBJ1-6
V: TRBV5-1
DNA: TGCGCCAGCAGCTTGGATAGGGAGATTAATTCACCCCTCCACTTT
CDR3: CASSLDREINSPLHF

size: many
D: NA
J: TRBJ2-3
V: TRBV20-1
DNA: TGCAGTGCTAGAGTAGGGGCCGCCGCGAATACGCAGTATTTT
CDR3: CSARVGAAANTQYF

size: NA
D: NA
J: TRBJ2-1
V: TRBV12-3/TRBV12-4
DNA: TGTGCCAGCAGCCGGGACATTCCCTCGAGCTCCTACAATGAGCAGTTCTTC
CDR3: CASSRDIPSSSYNEQFF

size: NA
D: TRBD2
J: TRBJ2-1
V: TRBV11-1
DNA: TGTGCCAGCAGCCTCCTGGCTAGCGGCCACAATGAGCAGTTCTTC
CDR3: CASSLLASGHNEQFF

size: few
D: NA
J: TRBJ1-2
V: TRBV20-1
DNA: TGCAGTGCTAGAGATGGGGTGGGTTTCGATGGCTACACCTTC
CDR3: CSARDGVGFDGYTF

size: NA
D: TRBD2
J: TRBJ2-1
V: TRBV18
DNA: TGTGCCAGCTCACCGGGACTAGCGGCTAACAATGAGCAGTTCTTC
CDR3: CASSPGLAANNEQFF

size: NA
D: NA
J: TRBJ1-5
V: TRBV3-1
DNA: TGTGCCAGCAGCCAAATGGGGAGCAATCAGCCCCAGCATTTT
CDR3: CASSQMGSNQPQHF

size: NA
D: NA
J: TRBJ2-3
V: TRBV20-1
DNA: TGCAGTGCTTCAGCGGCGGGAAGGGGCACAGATACGCAGTATTTT
CDR3: CSASAAGRGTDTQYF

size: NA
D: NA
J: TRBJ2-7
V: TRBV9
DNA: TGTGCCAGCAGTAAACTCACAGGGATCGGCGAGCAGTACTTC
CDR3: CASSKLTGIGEQYF

size: NA
D: TRBD1
J: TRBJ2-5
V: TRBV28
DNA: TGTGCCAGCAGTCCCGGACAGGCGCCCAGTCAAGAGACCCAGTACTTC
CDR3: CASSPGQAPSQETQYF

size: NA
D: NA
J: TRBJ2-1
V: TRBV28
DNA: TGTGCCAGCAGTCCCTGGGGAACTGAGCAGTTCTTC
CDR3: CASSPWGTEQFF

size: NA
D: NA
J: TRBJ1-1
V: TRBV7-8
DNA: TGTGCCAGCAGCCCAAATAGCGGGAGCCCTGCGGCTTTCTTT
CDR3: CASSPNSGSPAAFF

size: NA
D: NA
J: TRBJ1-1
V: TRBV20-1
DNA: TGCAGAGTACCAGGGGACGACCTGAACACTGAAGCTTTCTTT
CDR3: CRVPGDDLNTEAFF

size: few
D: NA
J: TRBJ1-1
V: TRBV5-1
DNA: TGCGCCAGCGCCATCCGGGCAGGGGACACTGAAGCTTTCTTT
CDR3: CASAIRAGDTEAFF